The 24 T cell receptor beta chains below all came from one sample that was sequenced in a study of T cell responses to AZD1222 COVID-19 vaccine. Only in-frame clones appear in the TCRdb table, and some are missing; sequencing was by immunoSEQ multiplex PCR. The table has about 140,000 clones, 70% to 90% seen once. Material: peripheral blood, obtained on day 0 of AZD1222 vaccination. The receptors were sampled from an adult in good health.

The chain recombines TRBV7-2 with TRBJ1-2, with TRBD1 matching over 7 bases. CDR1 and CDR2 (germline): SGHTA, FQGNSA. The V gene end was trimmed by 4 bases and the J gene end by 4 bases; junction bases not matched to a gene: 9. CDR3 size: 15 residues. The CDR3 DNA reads TGTGCCAGCAGCTCATACTCCGGGACAGTCTATGGCTACACCTTC. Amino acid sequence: CASSSYSGTVYGYTF.

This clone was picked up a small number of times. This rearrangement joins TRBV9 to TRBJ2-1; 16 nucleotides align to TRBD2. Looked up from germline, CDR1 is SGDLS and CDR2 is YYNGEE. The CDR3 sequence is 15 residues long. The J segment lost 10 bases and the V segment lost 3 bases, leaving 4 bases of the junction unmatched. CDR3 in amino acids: CASSAGLAGGREQFF. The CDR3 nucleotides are TGTGCCAGCAGCGCGGGACTAGCGGGAGGGCGAGAGCAGTTCTTC.

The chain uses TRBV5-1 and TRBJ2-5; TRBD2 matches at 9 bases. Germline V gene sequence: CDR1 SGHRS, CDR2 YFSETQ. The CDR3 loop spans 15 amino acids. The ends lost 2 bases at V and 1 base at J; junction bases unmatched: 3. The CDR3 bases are TGCGCCAGCAGCTTAATAGCGGGGGTCCAAGAGACCCAGTACTTC. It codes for CASSLIAGVQETQYF.

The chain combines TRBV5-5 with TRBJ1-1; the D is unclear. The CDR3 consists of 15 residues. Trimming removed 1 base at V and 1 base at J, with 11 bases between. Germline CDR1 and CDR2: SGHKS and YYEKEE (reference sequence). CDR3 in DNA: TGTGCCAGCAGCTTGCTCCCCAGCCCGAACACTGAAGCTTTCTTT. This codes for CASSLLPSPNTEAFF.

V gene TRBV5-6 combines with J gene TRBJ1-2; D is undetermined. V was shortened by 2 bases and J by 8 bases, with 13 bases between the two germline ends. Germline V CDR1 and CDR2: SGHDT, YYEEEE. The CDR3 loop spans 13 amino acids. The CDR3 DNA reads TGTGCCAGCAGCTTACGGCAGGCACGCGGCTACACCTTC. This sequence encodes CASSLRQARGYTF.

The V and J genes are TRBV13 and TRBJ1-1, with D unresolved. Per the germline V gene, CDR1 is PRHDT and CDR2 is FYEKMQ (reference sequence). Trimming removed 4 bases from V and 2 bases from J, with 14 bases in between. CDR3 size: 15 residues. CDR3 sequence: CASSSTTRRNTEAFF. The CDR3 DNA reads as TGTGCCAGCAGCTCCACAACAAGGCGCAACACTGAAGCTTTCTTT.

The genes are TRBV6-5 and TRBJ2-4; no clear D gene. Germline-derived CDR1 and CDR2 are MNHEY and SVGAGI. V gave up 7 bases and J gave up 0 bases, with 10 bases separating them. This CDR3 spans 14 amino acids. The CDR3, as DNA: TGTGCCAGCACGGAAGACCTAGCCAAAAACATTCAGTACTTC. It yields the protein CASTEDLAKNIQYF.

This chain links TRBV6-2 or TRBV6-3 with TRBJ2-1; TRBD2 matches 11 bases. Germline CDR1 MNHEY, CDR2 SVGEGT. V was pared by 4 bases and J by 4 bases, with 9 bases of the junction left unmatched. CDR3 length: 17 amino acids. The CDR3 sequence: CASSFHSGRAKYNEQFF. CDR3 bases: TGTGCCAGCAGTTTTCATAGCGGGAGGGCCAAGTACAATGAGCAGTTCTTC.

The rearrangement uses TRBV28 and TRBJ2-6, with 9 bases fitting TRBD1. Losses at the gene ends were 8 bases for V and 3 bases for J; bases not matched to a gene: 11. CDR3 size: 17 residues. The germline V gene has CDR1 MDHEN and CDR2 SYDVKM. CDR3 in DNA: TGTGCCAGCCTGTCAGGACAGGGGAGGTATGGGGCCAACGTCCTGACTTTC. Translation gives CASLSGQGRYGANVLTF.

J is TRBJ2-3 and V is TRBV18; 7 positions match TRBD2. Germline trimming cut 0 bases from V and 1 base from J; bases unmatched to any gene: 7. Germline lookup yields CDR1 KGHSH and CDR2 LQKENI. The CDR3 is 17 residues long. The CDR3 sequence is CASSPPKGSGGTDTQYF. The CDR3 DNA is TGTGCCAGCTCACCACCGAAAGGAAGCGGGGGCACAGATACGCAGTATTTT.

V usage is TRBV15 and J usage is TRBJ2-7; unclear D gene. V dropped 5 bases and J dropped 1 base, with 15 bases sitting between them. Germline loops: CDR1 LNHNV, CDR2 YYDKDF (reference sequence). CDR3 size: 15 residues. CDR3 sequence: CATSLQTVPSYEQYF. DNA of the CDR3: TGTGCCACCAGCCTTCAGACGGTACCGTCCTACGAGCAGTACTTC.

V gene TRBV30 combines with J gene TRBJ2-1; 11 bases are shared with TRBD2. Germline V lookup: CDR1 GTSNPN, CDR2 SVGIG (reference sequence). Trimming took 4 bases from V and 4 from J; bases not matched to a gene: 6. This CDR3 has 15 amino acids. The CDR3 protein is CAWISLAGGYNEQFF. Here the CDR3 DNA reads TGTGCCTGGATTTCGCTAGCGGGGGGTTACAATGAGCAGTTCTTC.

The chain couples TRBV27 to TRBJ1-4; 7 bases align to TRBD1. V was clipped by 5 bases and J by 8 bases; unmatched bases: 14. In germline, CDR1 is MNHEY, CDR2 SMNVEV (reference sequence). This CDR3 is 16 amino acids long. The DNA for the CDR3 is TGTGCCAGCAGTACCCCCCGAGGGGGCTTAGGGGAAAAACTGTTTTTT. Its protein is CASSTPRGGLGEKLFF.

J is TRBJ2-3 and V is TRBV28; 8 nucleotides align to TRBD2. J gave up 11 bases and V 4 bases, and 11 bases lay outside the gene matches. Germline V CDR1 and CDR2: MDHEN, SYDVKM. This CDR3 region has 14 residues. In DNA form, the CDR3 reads TGTGCCAGCAGTTCGATGGGGGCGCGGGAGGTGCAGTATTTT. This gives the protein CASSSMGAREVQYF.

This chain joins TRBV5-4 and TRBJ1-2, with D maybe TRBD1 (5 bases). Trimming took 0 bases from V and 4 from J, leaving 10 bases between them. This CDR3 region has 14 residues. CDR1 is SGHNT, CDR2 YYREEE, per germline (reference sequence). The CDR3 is CASSLDRTSYGYTF. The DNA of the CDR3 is TGTGCCAGCAGCTTGGACAGGACCTCCTATGGCTACACCTTC.

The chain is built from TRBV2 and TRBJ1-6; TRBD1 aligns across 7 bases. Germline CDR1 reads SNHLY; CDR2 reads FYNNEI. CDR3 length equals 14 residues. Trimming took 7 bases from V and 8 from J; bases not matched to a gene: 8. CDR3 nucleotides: TGTGCCAGCACGACAGGGTCTCGATATTCACCCCTCCACTTT. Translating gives CASTTGSRYSPLHF.

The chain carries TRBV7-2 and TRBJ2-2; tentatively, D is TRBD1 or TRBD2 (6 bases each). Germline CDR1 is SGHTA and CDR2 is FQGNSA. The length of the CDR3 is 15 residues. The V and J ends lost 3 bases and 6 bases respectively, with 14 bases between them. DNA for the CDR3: TGTGCCAGCAGCTTGGTCCCAAGGGGGGCCGGGGAGCTGTTTTTT. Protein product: CASSLVPRGAGELFF.

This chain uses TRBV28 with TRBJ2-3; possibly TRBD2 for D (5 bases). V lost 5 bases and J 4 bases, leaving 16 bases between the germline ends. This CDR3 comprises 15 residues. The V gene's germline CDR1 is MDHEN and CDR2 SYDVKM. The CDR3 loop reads CASSPPRDLPDTQYF. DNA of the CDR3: TGTGCCAGCAGTCCCCCCCGGGATCTACCAGATACGCAGTATTTT.

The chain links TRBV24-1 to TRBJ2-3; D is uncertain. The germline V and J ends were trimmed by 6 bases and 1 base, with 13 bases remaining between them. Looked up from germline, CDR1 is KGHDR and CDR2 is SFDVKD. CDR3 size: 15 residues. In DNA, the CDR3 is TGTGCCACCAGTTCAAATGGGGTGGGCACAGATACGCAGTATTTT. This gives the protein CATSSNGVGTDTQYF.

CDR3 sequence (DNA): TGCGCCAGCAGCTTGTATGGGGGACAGTTAGATTCACCCCTCCACTTT. It specifies CASSLYGGQLDSPLHF. The rearrangement uses TRBV5-1 and TRBJ1-6, with TRBD1 matching 7 bases. Trimming took 1 base from V and 8 from J; bases not matched to a gene: 9. The germline V gene encodes CDR1 SGHRS and CDR2 YFSETQ. This CDR3 is 16 amino acids long.

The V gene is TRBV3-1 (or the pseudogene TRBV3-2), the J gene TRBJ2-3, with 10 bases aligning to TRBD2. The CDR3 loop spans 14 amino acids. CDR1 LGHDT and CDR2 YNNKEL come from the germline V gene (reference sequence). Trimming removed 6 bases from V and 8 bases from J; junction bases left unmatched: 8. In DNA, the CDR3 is TGTGCCAGCAGTCTCAGCGGGGGGGACGTTACGCAGTATTTT. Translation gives CASSLSGGDVTQYF.

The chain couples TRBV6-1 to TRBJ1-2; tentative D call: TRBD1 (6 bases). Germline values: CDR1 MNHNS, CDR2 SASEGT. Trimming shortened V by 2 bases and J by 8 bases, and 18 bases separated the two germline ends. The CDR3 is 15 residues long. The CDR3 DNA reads TGTGCCAGCAGTGAATTACTGGGGGCCCCCTGGGGCTACACCTTC. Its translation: CASSELLGAPWGYTF.

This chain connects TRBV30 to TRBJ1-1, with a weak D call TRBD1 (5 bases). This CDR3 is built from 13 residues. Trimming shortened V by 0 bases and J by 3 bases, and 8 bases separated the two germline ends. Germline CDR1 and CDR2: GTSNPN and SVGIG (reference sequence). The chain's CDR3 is CAWSVVRDTEAFF. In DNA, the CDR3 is TGTGCCTGGAGTGTTGTCAGGGACACTGAAGCTTTCTTT.

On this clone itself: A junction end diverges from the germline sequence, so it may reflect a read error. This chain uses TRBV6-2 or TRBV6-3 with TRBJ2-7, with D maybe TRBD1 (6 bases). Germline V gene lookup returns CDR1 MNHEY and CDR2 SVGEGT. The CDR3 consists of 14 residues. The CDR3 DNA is TGTGCCAGCAGCCTCGTTCCCCGGGACAAGTTTTTTCCCTTC. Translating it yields CASSLVPRDKFFPF.